The 5 T cell receptor beta chains below all came from one sample that was sequenced in a study of OX40 agonist ivuxolimab in advanced cancers. The library was prepared using the immunoSEQ multiplex PCR assay. TCRdb stores this immuneACCESS table with in-frame sequences only. Part of the clones is absent; in the studies checked, under half of the shortfall reflects unresolved V genes, and no reason is known for the rest. Here the sample has more than 55,000 clones; over 65% occur a single time. Approximately 6.1% of the sample is taken by the ten largest. Sequenced here: CD4+ or CD8+ T cells sorted from blood, sampled in a trial of the OX40 agonist ivuxolimab. These receptor sequences come from an adult with an advanced solid tumor such as melanoma, head and neck, liver or kidney cancer.

This rearrangement joins TRBV6-1 to TRBJ2-7; D not resolved. Trimming took off 0 bases at V and 3 bases at J, with 3 bases between the two ends. CDR3 length equals 12 residues. Germline assignment: CDR1 MNHNS and CDR2 SASEGT. CDR3 sequence (DNA): TGTGCCAGCAGTGAAGCTCGCTACGAGCAGTACTTC. It translates to CASSEARYEQYF.

The V gene is TRBV5-1, the J gene TRBJ2-3; 12 bases agree with TRBD2. Germline trimming cut 0 bases from V and 5 bases from J; bases unmatched to any gene: 1. The CDR3 is 15 amino acids. Germline lookup yields CDR1 SGHRS and CDR2 YFSETQ. DNA of the CDR3: TGCGCCAGCAGCTTGGAGGGACTAGCGGGAGATACGCAGTATTTT. The encoded protein is CASSLEGLAGDTQYF. Using reference TRBV5-1 and TRBJ2-3 for the parts outside the CDR3, the full variable domain is KAGVTQTPRYLIKTRGQQVTLSCSPISGHRSVSWYQQTPGQGLQFLFEYFSETQRNKGNFPGRFSGRQFSNSRSEMNVSTLELGDSALYLCASSLEGLAGDTQYFGPGTRLTVL.

This clone was detected once. The V call is TRBV28, the J call TRBJ1-2; D remains ambiguous. The germline V and J ends were trimmed by 5 bases and 3 bases, with 10 bases remaining between them. This CDR3 region has 13 residues. Germline CDR1 MDHEN, CDR2 SYDVKM. The CDR3 region has the DNA TGTGCCAGCAGTGACGGGCCCGACTATGGCTACACCTTC. It translates to CASSDGPDYGYTF.

V and J are TRBV10-3 and TRBJ2-7; 7 bases are shared with TRBD1. Per the germline V gene, CDR1 is ENHRY and CDR2 is SYGVKD. The length of the CDR3 is 14 residues. Trimming took 3 bases from V and 0 from J; bases not matched to a gene: 2. This chain's CDR3 is CAISDGTASYEQYF. CDR3 nucleotides: TGTGCCATCAGTGACGGGACAGCCTCCTACGAGCAGTACTTC.

This chain joins TRBV30 and TRBJ1-2, with D hard to call. This CDR3 is built from 13 residues. Trimming left V 4 bases short and J 2 bases short, with 11 bases between. CDR1 and CDR2 from the germline V gene are GTSNPN and SVGIG (reference sequence). The CDR3 nucleotides are TGTGCCTGGAAAATCAGGCAAAACTATGGCTACACCTTC. Amino acids: CAWKIRQNYGYTF.